One and the same sample provided the 22 T cell receptor beta chains below, sequenced in a study of blood T cells in healthy people across ages. The authors ran a second PCR of roughly 6 to 11 cycles using a sample-barcoded 5' primer and a J-beta primer mix. TCRdb reprocessed the 5' RACE reads via MiXCR and lists one record per CDR3 protein. This table has roughly 800,000 distinct CDR3 sequences, nearly 60% appearing once. The specimen was blood. The origin of the receptors is a man under 40 in good health.

CDR3 loop: CATSRRGDQPQHF. In DNA, the CDR3 is TGTGCCACCAGCAGACGGGGGGATCAGCCCCAGCATTTT. The gene calls are TRBV15 and TRBJ1-5, with D perhaps TRBD1 (5 bases). CDR1 LNHNV and CDR2 YYDKDF come from the germline V gene (reference sequence). The CDR3 is 13 amino acids. Trimming took 2 bases from V and 5 from J, leaving 7 bases between them.

The V call is TRBV5-7, the J call TRBJ2-3; TRBD2 agrees at 8 bases. TRBV5-7 falls under the ORF class, with uncertain function. This CDR3 has 16 residues. The V and J ends lost 1 base and 2 bases, in that order; junction bases with no gene match: 6. CDR3 coding DNA: TGTGCCAGCAGCTTGAGGCGGGAGGAGTCCACAGATACGCAGTATTTT. This codes for CASSLRREESTDTQYF.

About this clonotype itself: Germline is not matched at one junction end, which may reflect a read error. This chain uses TRBV4-2 with TRBJ2-3, with 9 nucleotides matching TRBD2. This CDR3 has 15 amino acids. Germline V CDR1 and CDR2: LGHNA, YNFKEQ. The CDR3 DNA reads as TGTGCCAGCAGCATTTTGGGGACTAGCACCGATACGCAGTATTTT. It is translated as CASSILGTSTDTQYF.

CDR3 loop: CASSSRVGTYEQYF. CDR3 in DNA: TGTGCCAGCAGTTCGCGAGTGGGCACCTACGAGCAGTACTTC. The chain recombines TRBV6-5 with TRBJ2-7; D gene ambiguous. CDR3 length: 14 residues. Germline CDR1 and CDR2: MNHEY and SVGAGI. Deletions cut 4 bases from V and 2 bases from J, with 12 bases between.

The V gene is TRBV27, the J gene TRBJ2-7, with 10 bases fitting TRBD1. Trimming took 2 bases from V and 5 from J; bases not matched to a gene: 6. The CDR3 extends over 15 amino acids. Germline-derived CDR1 and CDR2 are MNHEY and SMNVEV (reference sequence). CDR3 amino acids: CASSLLGQGDHEQYF. The CDR3 DNA sequence: TGTGCCAGCAGTTTACTAGGACAGGGGGACCACGAGCAGTACTTC.

This clonotype showed up just a few times. The rearrangement links TRBV7-9 to TRBJ2-5, with D possibly being TRBD1 or TRBD2 (6 bases each). The CDR3 consists of 16 residues. The germline V gene encodes CDR1 SEHNR and CDR2 FQNEAQ (reference sequence). Trimming left V 5 bases short and J 6 bases short, with 22 bases between. CDR3 nucleotides: TGTGCCAGCAGCCACTTTTTTGAGGGGGGTCCCAAGACCCAGTACTTC. It codes for CASSHFFEGGPKTQYF.

This clonotype has more than one count but fewer than ten. The chain uses TRBV12-3 or TRBV12-4 and TRBJ1-2, with unresolved D. This CDR3 has 12 amino acids. V was pared by 9 bases and J by 6 bases, with 14 bases between. The CDR3 here is CASHSPSDGYTF. For the CDR3, the DNA is TGTGCCAGTCATAGTCCCTCGGATGGCTACACCTTC.

This chain links TRBV20-1 with TRBJ2-1, with D uncertain. The germline V and J ends were trimmed by 0 bases and 0 bases, with 9 bases remaining between them. The germline gives CDR1 DFQATT, CDR2 SNEGSKA (reference sequence). This CDR3 region has 15 residues. CDR3 protein: CSARDLQSSYNEQFF. The CDR3 DNA is TGCAGTGCTAGAGATCTTCAAAGCTCCTACAATGAGCAGTTCTTC.

This rearrangement joins TRBV10-3 to TRBJ2-5; no definite D call. Germline V CDR1 and CDR2: ENHRY, SYGVKD. Trimming removed 6 bases from V and 4 bases from J, with 18 bases in between. CDR3 length: 15 amino acids. In nucleotides, the CDR3 is TGTGCCATCAGCGGAAACCAAAGCTCAAGAGAGACCCAGTACTTC. Protein product: CAISGNQSSRETQYF.

This clonotype was recorded a few times. J is TRBJ2-6 and V is TRBV7-6; 8 positions match TRBD1. The V gene's germline CDR1 is SGHVS and CDR2 FNYEAQ. V shed 1 base, J shed 3 bases, and the junction held 17 bases outside the gene matches. The CDR3 extends over 21 amino acids. This CDR3 is CASSLVGTGQSGLGGANVLTF. The DNA of the CDR3 is TGTGCCAGCAGCTTAGTAGGGACAGGCCAGAGCGGTTTAGGTGGGGCCAACGTCCTGACTTTC.

V usage is TRBV19 and J usage is TRBJ2-6; D unclear. This CDR3 is 15 amino acids long. The germline V and J ends were trimmed by 5 bases and 4 bases, with 12 bases remaining between them. Germline lookup yields CDR1 LNHDA and CDR2 SQIVND (reference sequence). The CDR3 DNA follows: TGTGCCAGTAGTTCCCCTAGGTACGGGGCCAACGTCCTGACTTTC. Its protein product is CASSSPRYGANVLTF.

This chain links TRBV28 with TRBJ1-2; possibly TRBD1 for D (5 bases). V was cut by 3 bases and J by 8 bases, with 13 bases left in between. The germline CDR1 and CDR2 sequences are MDHEN and SYDVKM. This CDR3 has 13 residues. CDR3 residues: CASSFQLRDGYTF. The CDR3 DNA is TGTGCCAGCAGTTTTCAGCTTCGGGACGGCTACACCTTC.

The genes are TRBV9 and TRBJ2-3, with D hard to call. In germline, CDR1 is SGDLS, CDR2 YYNGEE. CDR3 length: 13 residues. V lost 2 bases and J 2 bases, leaving 6 bases between the germline ends. The CDR3 DNA follows: TGTGCCAGCAGCGTCAGGAACACAGATACGCAGTATTTT. Translated: CASSVRNTDTQYF.

V usage is TRBV29-1 and J usage is TRBJ2-7; D is unresolved. The J call is in doubt because the DNA end fits TRBJ2-5 better. CDR3 length equals 14 residues. The germline CDR1 and CDR2 sequences are SQVTM and ANQGSEA. CDR3 in amino acids: CSVLPSHFKETQYF. In nucleotides, the CDR3 is TGCAGCGTCTTGCCCTCCCACTTTAAAGAGACCCAGTACTTC.

This clonotype showed up just once. The DNA for the CDR3 is TGTGCCAGCAACCGCCTGGGGGGGAGCACAGATACGCAGTATTTT. This translates into CASNRLGGSTDTQYF. The V gene is TRBV7-2, the J gene TRBJ2-3; 7 nucleotides agree with TRBD2. V lost 7 bases, J lost 0 bases, and 7 bases stayed unmatched. Looked up from germline, CDR1 is SGHTA and CDR2 is FQGNSA. The CDR3 spans 15 residues.

A few counts support this clonotype. V is TRBV2 and J is TRBJ2-5; 8 positions agree with TRBD2. The V segment lost 8 bases and the J segment 4 bases; nucleotides outside the gene matches: 18. The germline gives CDR1 SNHLY, CDR2 FYNNEI. The CDR3 sequence is 17 residues long. The CDR3 reads CASGGAASAGVGETQYF. For the CDR3, the DNA is TGTGCCAGCGGAGGTGCGGCCTCAGCGGGAGTGGGAGAGACCCAGTACTTC.

The chain carries TRBV29-1 and TRBJ1-2; D is ambiguous. From germline, CDR1 is SQVTM and CDR2 ANQGSEA. V lost 2 bases to trimming and J lost 4 bases, with 11 bases between them. CDR3 length: 13 residues. The CDR3 region is CSVERADSYGYTF. The CDR3 nucleotides read TGCAGCGTTGAACGCGCAGACTCCTATGGCTACACCTTC. Supplemented by reference TRBV29-1 and TRBJ1-2, the full variable domain reads SAVISQKPSRDICQRGTSLTIQCQVDSQVTMMFWYRQQPGQSLTLIATANQGSEATYESGFVIDKFPISRPNLTFSTLTVSNMSPEDSSIYLCSVERADSYGYTFGSGTRLTVV.

This chain uses TRBV6-5 with TRBJ1-5; TRBD1 might be the D (5 bases). Trimming left V 2 bases short and J 6 bases short, with 14 bases between. This CDR3 contains 15 residues. Germline V lookup: CDR1 MNHEY, CDR2 SVGAGI. As DNA, the CDR3 is TGTGCCAGCAGTTACGCGCAGGGTTTCGGTCAGCCCCAGCATTTT. This gives the protein CASSYAQGFGQPQHF.

The chain recombines TRBV4-3 with TRBJ2-1, with 14 bases fitting TRBD2. The germline V gene has CDR1 LGHNA and CDR2 YSLEER. Trimming cost V 0 bases and J 13 bases; bases outside gene matches: 8. The CDR3 spans 16 residues. CDR3 loop: CASSQDYAGLAGGQFF. The CDR3 DNA is TGCGCCAGCAGCCAAGACTATGCAGGACTAGCGGGAGGCCAGTTCTTC.

This CDR3 is CASATKDRPYGYTF. CDR3 DNA sequence: TGTGCCAGCGCCACTAAAGACAGGCCCTATGGCTACACCTTC. The genes are TRBV25-1 and TRBJ1-2, with D possibly being TRBD1 (6 bases). This CDR3 contains 14 residues. The germline V and J ends were trimmed by 8 bases and 4 bases, with 17 bases remaining between them. Germline V lookup: CDR1 MGHDK, CDR2 SYGVNS.

The chain uses TRBV18 and TRBJ2-3; 7 bases fit TRBD2. The CDR3 length is 15 residues. Germline V gene sequence: CDR1 KGHSH, CDR2 LQKENI. Trimming cost V 5 bases and J 2 bases; bases outside gene matches: 7. For the CDR3, the DNA is TGTGCCAGCTCAGACTTCGGGACTAACACAGATACGCAGTATTTT. Translated: CASSDFGTNTDTQYF.

The J gene is TRBJ2-3, the V gene TRBV27; D unclear. Trimming removed 3 bases from V and 5 bases from J, with 9 bases in between. This CDR3 spans 13 amino acids. Germline V gene data show CDR1 as MNHEY and CDR2 as SMNVEV (reference sequence). The CDR3 nucleotides read TGTGCCAGCAGTTTCGGCCGGATAGATACGCAGTATTTT. This codes for CASSFGRIDTQYF.